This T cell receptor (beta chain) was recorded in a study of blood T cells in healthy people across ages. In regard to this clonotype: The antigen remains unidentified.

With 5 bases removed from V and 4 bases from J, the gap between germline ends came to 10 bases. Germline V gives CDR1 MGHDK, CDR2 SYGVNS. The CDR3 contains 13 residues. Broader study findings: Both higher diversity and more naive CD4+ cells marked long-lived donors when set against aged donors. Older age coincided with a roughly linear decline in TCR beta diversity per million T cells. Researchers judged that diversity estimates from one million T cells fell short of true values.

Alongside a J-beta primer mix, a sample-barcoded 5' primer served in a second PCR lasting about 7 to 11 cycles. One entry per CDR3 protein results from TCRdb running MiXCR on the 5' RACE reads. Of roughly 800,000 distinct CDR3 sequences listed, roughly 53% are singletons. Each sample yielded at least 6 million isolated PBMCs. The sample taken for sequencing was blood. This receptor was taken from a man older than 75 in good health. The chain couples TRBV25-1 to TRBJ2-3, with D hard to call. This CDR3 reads CASSPALSDTQYF. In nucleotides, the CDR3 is TGTGCCAGCAGTCCCGCTCTCTCAGATACGCAGTATTTT.